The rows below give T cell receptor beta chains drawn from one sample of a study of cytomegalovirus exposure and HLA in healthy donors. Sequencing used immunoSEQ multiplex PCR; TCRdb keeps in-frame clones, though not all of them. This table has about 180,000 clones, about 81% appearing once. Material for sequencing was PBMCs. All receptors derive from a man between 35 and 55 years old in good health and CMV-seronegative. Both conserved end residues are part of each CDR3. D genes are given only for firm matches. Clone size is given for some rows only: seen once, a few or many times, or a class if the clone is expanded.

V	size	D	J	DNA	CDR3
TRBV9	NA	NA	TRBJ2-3	TGTGCCAGCAGCGTAGTGGGGACTAGCACAGATACGCAGTATTTT	CASSVVGTSTDTQYF
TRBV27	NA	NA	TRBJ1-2	TGTGCCAGCAGTTTAGGGGGGACCTATGGCTACACCTTC	CASSLGGTYGYTF
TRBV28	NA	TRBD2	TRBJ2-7	TGTGCCAGCAGTCCGCCCGGGGGAGGGAACTACGAGCAGTACTTC	CASSPPGGGNYEQYF
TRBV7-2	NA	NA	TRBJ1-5	TGTGCCAGCAGTTCCGAAACAGGGTTCTGGAATCAGCCCCAGCATTTT	CASSSETGFWNQPQHF
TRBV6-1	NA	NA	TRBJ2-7	TGTGCCAGCAAGGGAGACTCCTACGAGCAGTACTTC	CASKGDSYEQYF
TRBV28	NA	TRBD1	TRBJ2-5	TGTGCCAGCACCACAGATAGGGGGCGTGGAGAGACCCAGTACTTC	CASTTDRGRGETQYF
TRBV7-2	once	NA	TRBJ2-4	TGTGCCAGCAGCTTAGAATCTGGGGGAGGCTTTCAGTACTTC	CASSLESGGGFQYF
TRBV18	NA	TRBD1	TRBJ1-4	TGTGCCAGCTCACCGACAGACAGGGGTAATGAAAAACTGTTTTTT	CASSPTDRGNEKLFF
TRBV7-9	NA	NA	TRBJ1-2	TGTGCCAGCAGCTTAGAAGCATTAGCCGGGGGTGGCTACACCTTC	CASSLEALAGGGYTF
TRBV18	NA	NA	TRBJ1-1	TGTGCCAGCTCACCGGGCAGGGTAGCGAACACTGAAGCTTTCTTT	CASSPGRVANTEAFF
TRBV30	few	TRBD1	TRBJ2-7	TGTGCCTGGGACAGGGCATCCTACGAGCAGTACTTC	CAWDRASYEQYF
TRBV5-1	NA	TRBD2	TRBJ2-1	TGCGCCAGCAGCTTGCGACCTATGACTAGCGGGGGGGCTCAGAATGAGCAGTTCTTC	CASSLRPMTSGGAQNEQFF
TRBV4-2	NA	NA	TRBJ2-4	TGTGCCAACAGCCCAGGCAGGAGGCTAGCCAAAAACATTCAGTACTTC	CANSPGRRLAKNIQYF
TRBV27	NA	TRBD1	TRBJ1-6	TGTGCCAGCAGTTTAAGGGGACAGGACCCTTATAATTCACCCCTCCACTTT	CASSLRGQDPYNSPLHF
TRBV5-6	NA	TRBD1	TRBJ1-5	TGTGCCAGCAGCCGACGGGACAGGGGAAGCAATCAGCCCCAGCATTTT	CASSRRDRGSNQPQHF
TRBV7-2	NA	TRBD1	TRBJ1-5	TGTGCTTCTCAGACTTTAGCAGGGGGCGGTCAGCCCCAGCATTTT	CASQTLAGGGQPQHF
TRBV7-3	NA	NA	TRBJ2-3	TGTGCCAGCAGCCCCGGGAGTTTCGGGGCAGATACGCAGTATTTT	CASSPGSFGADTQYF
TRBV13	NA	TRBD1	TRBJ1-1	TGTGCCAGCAGCTGGGACAGGAACACTGAAGCTTTCTTT	CASSWDRNTEAFF
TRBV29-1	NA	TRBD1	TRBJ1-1	TGCAGCGTTGCAGGGACAGGCTTCACTGAAGCTTTCTTT	CSVAGTGFTEAFF
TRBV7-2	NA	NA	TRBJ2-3	TGTGCCAGCAGCTTAGCGCAGCGGGCAGATACGCAGTATTTT	CASSLAQRADTQYF
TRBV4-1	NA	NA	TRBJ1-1	TGCGCCAGCAGCCACTCGAAGACAGGAATGAACACTGAAGCTTTCTTT	CASSHSKTGMNTEAFF
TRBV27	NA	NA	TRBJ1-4	TGTGCCAGCAGTTTATCGCCGGGGGTTTTGGGTGAAAAACTGTTTTTT	CASSLSPGVLGEKLFF
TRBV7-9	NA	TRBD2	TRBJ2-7	TGTGCCAGCAGACTGGGACTAGCGGATGACGAGCAGTACTTC	CASRLGLADDEQYF
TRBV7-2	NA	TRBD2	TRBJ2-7	TGTGCCAGCAGCCTAGCGGGAGAGGGTTCCTACGAGCAGTACTTC	CASSLAGEGSYEQYF
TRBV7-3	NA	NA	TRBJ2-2	TGTGCCAGCAGCTCAACCCAAACGAGGGCGAACACCGGGGAGCTGTTTTTT	CASSSTQTRANTGELFF
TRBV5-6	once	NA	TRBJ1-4	TGTGCCAGCAGCTTGGCCCAATTAGCAACTAATGAAAAACTGTTTTTT	CASSLAQLATNEKLFF
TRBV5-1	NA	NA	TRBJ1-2	TGCGCCAGCAGCCCAAGCCTCCTTAGCTATGGCTACACCTTC	CASSPSLLSYGYTF
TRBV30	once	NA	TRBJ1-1	TGTGCCTGGGTACCGGACAGCACTGAAGCTTTCTTT	CAWVPDSTEAFF
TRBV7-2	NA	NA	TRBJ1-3	TGTGCCAGCAGCTTAATGGGCAGGGCGGGAGGAAACACCATATATTTT	CASSLMGRAGGNTIYF
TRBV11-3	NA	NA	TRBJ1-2	TGTGCCAGCAGCCCGGGACAAGTCTATGGCTACACCTTC	CASSPGQVYGYTF
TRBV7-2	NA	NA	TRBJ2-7	TGTGCCAGCAGCACAAATTGGGGCACAGAGGTATACTTC	CASSTNWGTEVYF
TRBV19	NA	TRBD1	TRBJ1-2	TGTGCCAGTAGTAGGTGGGACAGGGGAGCTAACTATGGCTACACCTTC	CASSRWDRGANYGYTF
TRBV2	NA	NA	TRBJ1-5	TGTGCCACCTCCGGGGACAAGCTCACGGGCCAGCCCCAGCATTTT	CATSGDKLTGQPQHF
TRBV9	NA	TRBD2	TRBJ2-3	TGTGCCAGCAGCGTAGCTACATCGAGCGGGGGGGCGTCAGATACGCAGTATTTT	CASSVATSSGGASDTQYF
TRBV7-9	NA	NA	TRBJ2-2	TGTGCTCCCGCGGTTGGGAACACCGGGGAGCTGTTTTTT	CAPAVGNTGELFF
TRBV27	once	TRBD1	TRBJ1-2	TGTGCCAGCAGTTCTCGACCGGGACAGGGTTATGGCTACACCTTC	CASSSRPGQGYGYTF
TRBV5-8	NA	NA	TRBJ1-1	TGTGCCAGCAGCAGACCATGGAGTACGGACACTGAAGCTTTCTTT	CASSRPWSTDTEAFF
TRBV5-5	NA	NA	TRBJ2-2	TGTGCCAGCAGCACCCCCCTCCGGGGCACCGGGGAGCTGTTTTTT	CASSTPLRGTGELFF
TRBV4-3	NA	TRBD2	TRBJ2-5	TGCGCCAGCAGCCGATCCGGGACTAGCGGTAATCAAGAGACCCAGTACTTC	CASSRSGTSGNQETQYF